This T cell receptor beta chain derives from a study of blood T cell repertoires in COVID-19 (TCRdb year 2020). At the level of the whole study: Collaborator samples came from the United States, Italy and Spain and covered acute and convalescent phases of COVID-19. The prospective study material was composed of cDNA or gDNA derived from T cells, B-cell-depleted T cells, or PBMCs. The dataset comprised deeply sampled blood TCRbeta repertoires from subjects exposed to, actively infected with, or recovered from COVID-19. The repertoires were released in a freely available public database meant as a resource for research on the immune response to SARS-CoV-2. Samples were obtained from the ongoing ImmuneRACE study (first 160 participants) and from about 1,300 subjects provided by 6 global collaborators. Nearly every sample came with metadata listing a de-identified subject ID, COVID-19 status, age in years and sex. Where HLA class I and class II types were available, the types were taken from metadata supplied by the sample provider, not from assay-based typing.

One collaborating source in Seattle enrolled patients during active infection and followed them longitudinally through the course of disease. The collaborating institutions used their own protocols to collect whole blood in K2EDTA tubes. Collaborator samples were shipped for TCRbeta analysis as frozen whole blood, isolated PBMCs, or DNA extracted from either sample type. Broader findings and caveats from the paper: The quantity of clinical and demographic metadata differed by source and by participant and was supplied without curation.

The immunoSEQ Assay, a bias-controlled multiplex PCR, was used to amplify TCRbeta CDR3 regions from genomic DNA. Per the original workflow: The number of nucleated cells in each sample was estimated from the amplification of reference gene primers within the assay. To quantify the absolute abundance of each unique TCRbeta CDR3 rearrangement, sequence reads were collapsed and filtered. For each sample, productive Simpson clonality was calculated by taking the square root of Simpson's diversity index across productive rearrangements. TCRdb holds this immuneACCESS table with in-frame rearrangements only. Some clones are missing; in checked studies, unresolved V genes explain under half, and the rest has no known cause. The V and J calls and clone size are taken from that table; D and trimming were inferred from the DNA. This sample comprises about 200,000 clones, roughly 85% of them detected only once. The ten largest account for 2% to 3% of the sample.

On this clone: There is no known antigen for this receptor. One base away there is no much larger clone; base qualities are not given.

Between the V and J ends, shortened by 5 bases and 2 bases respectively, the junction contains 10 bases. The CDR3 contains 14 residues, cysteine and phenylalanine counted. Kept here is only the CDR3 DNA, which spans 42 bases and is read in frame from base 1. CDR1 SGHTA and CDR2 FQGNSA were looked up in the germline V gene. Sequences were obtained from peripheral blood. The sequence links TRBV7-2 to TRBJ1-3; possibly the D gene is TRBD1, per 5 matching bases. The sequence came from a woman between 65 and 79 years old with COVID-19, enrolled during active disease. The CDR3 has the sequence CASSPDSAGNTIYF. The DNA sequence is as follows: TGTGCCAGCAGCCCCGACAGTGCTGGAAACACCATATATTTT.